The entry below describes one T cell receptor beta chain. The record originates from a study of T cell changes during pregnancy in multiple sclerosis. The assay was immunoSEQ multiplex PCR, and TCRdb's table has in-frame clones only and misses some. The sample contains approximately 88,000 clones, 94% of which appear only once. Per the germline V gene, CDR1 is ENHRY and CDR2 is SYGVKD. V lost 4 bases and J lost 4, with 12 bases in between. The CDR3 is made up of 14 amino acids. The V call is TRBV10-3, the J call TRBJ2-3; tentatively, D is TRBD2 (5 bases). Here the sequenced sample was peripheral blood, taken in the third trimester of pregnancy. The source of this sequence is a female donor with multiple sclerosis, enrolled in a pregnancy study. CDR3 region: CAISAATRADTQYF. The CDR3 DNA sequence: TGTGCCATCAGTGCGGCAACTAGGGCAGATACGCAGTATTTT.